Each of the 2 T cell receptor beta chains below was sequenced from the same sample in a study of CXCR3-negative and CXCR3-positive naive CD8 T cells. Libraries were UMI-labeled 5' RACE TRB cDNA. From its re-call of the 5' RACE reads, TCRdb lists each CDR3 protein once, without DNA. This listing includes about 7,400 distinct CDR3 sequences. Sequencing was carried out using naive CXCR3- CD8+ T cells from blood. Subset reported: CD45RO-CCR7+CD27+CD95- naive CD8+ T cells lacking CXCR3 (TNR3-). The receptors derive from a human donor in good health. Some clones in this sample may be carry-over from other donors' samples.

According to its frequency, this clonotype is medium-sized. V and J are TRBV29-1 and TRBJ2-5; TCRdb reports TRBD2, a call that lacks DNA to check it against. Germline CDR1 SQVTM, CDR2 ANQGSEA. The length of the CDR3 is 12 residues. CDR3 amino acids: CSVSDLEETQYF.

Frequency places this clonotype as medium-sized. The chain carries TRBV29-1 and TRBJ2-3; TCRdb lists TRBD2, though no DNA is available to test this call. This CDR3 is 15 amino acids long. CDR1 is SQVTM, CDR2 ANQGSEA, per germline. CDR3 loop: CSVETRGGGTDTQYF.